This T cell receptor (beta chain) was sequenced during a study of T cells expressing NK-cell markers. Turning to the study itself: It was from sorted CD3+CD56+NKG2C+, CD3+CD56+NKG2C- and CD3+CD56-NKG2C+ T cells that TCR beta repertoires came. Study-wide points: The study found these clonotypes also leading the CD3+CD56-NKG2C+ fraction in a few donors.

Comment on this clonotype: Its antigen is currently unknown.

The CDR3 is made up of 13 amino acids. Germline loops: CDR1 SQVTM, CDR2 ANQGSEA. Reanalyzing the 5' RACE reads, TCRdb keeps one entry per CDR3 protein, without DNA. This sample lists about 370,000 distinct CDR3 sequences; its ten largest clones have about 10%. The source of this sequence is a woman in her forties or fifties in good health. The sample consisted of blood T cells: a sorted CD56 or NKG2C T cell subset, CD4+ or CD8+ T cells, or bulk PBMC T cells (not recorded which). The V and J genes are TRBV29-1 and TRBJ1-5; the TRBD1 assignment by TCRdb is unverifiable without DNA. The CDR3 loop is CSVKRGDSQPQHF.